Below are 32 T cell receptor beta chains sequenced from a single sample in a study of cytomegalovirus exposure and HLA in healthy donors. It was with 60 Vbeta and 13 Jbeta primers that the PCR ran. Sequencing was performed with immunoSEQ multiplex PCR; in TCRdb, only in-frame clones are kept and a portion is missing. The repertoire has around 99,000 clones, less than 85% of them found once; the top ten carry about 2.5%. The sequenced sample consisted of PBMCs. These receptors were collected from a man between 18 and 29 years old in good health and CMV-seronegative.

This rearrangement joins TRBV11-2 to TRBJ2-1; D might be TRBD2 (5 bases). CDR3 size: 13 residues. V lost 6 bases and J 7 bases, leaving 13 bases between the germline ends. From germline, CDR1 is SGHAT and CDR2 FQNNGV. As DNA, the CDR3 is TGTGCCAGCAGGCGAAACGGGGTGAATGAGCAGTTCTTC. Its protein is CASRRNGVNEQFF.

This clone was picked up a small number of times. CDR3 amino acids: CASSTLNPSQPQHF. The CDR3 DNA reads TGTGCCAGTAGTACCCTTAACCCGAGTCAGCCCCAGCATTTT. The V and J genes are TRBV19 and TRBJ1-5; no clear D. Trimming shortened V by 4 bases and J by 6 bases, and 13 bases separated the two germline ends. The CDR3 extends over 14 amino acids. Germline V gene sequence: CDR1 LNHDA, CDR2 SQIVND (reference sequence).

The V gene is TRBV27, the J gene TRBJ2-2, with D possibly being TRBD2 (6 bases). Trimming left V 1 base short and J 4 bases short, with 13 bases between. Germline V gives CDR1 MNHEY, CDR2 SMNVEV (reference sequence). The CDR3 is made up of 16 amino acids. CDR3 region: CASSLFRGWVTGELFF. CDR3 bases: TGTGCCAGCAGTTTATTTCGGGGGTGGGTCACCGGGGAGCTGTTTTTT.

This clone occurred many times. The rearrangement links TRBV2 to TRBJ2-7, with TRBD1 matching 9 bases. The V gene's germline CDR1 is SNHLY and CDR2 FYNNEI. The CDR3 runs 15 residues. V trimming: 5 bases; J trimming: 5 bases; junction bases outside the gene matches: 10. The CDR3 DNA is TGTGCCAGCAGTCATCCGGGACAGGGTATGGACGAGCAGTACTTC. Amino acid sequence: CASSHPGQGMDEQYF.

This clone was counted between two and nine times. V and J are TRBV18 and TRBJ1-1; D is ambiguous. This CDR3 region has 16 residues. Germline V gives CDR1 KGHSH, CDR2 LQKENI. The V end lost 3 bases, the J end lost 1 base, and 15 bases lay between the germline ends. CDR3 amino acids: CASSPLSVEGNTEAFF. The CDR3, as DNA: TGTGCCAGCTCACCCCTTTCAGTAGAGGGGAACACTGAAGCTTTCTTT. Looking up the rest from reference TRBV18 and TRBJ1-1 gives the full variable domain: NAGVMQNPRHLVRRRGQEARLRCSPMKGHSHVYWYRQLPEEGLKFMVYLQKENIIDESGMPKERFSAEFPKEGPSILRIQQVVRGDSAAYFCASSPLSVEGNTEAFFGQGTRLTVV.

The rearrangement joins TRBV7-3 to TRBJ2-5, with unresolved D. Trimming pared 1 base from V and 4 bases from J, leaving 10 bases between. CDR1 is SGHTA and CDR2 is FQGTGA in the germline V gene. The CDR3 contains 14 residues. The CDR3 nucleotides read TGTGCCAGCAGCTTAAACCCCGCCGGAGAGACCCAGTACTTC. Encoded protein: CASSLNPAGETQYF.

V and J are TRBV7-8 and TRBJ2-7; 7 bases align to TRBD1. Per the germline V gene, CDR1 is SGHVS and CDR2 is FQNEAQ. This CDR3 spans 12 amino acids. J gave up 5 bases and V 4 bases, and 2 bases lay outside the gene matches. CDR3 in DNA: TGTGCCAGCAGCTCGACAGGGAACGAGCAGTACTTC. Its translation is CASSSTGNEQYF. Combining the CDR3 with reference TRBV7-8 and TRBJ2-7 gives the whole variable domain GAGVSQSPRYKVAKRGQDVALRCDPISGHVSLFWYQQALGQGPEFLTYFQNEAQLDKSGLPSDRFFAERPEGSVSTLKIQRTQQEDSAVYLCASSSTGNEQYFGPGTRLTVT.

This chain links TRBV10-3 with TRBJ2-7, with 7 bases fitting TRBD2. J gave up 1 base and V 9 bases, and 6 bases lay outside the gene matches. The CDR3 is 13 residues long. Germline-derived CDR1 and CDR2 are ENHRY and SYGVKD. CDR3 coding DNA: TGTGCCATTAACCGGGGGGTTTCCTACGAGCAGTACTTC. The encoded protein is CAINRGVSYEQYF.

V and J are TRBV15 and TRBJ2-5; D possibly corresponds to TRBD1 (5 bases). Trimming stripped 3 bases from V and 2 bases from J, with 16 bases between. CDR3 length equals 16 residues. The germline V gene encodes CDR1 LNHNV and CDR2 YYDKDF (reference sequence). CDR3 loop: CATSSPDSGWQETQYF. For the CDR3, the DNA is TGTGCCACCAGCAGCCCGGATTCAGGGTGGCAAGAGACCCAGTACTTC. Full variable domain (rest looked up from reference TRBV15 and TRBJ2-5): DAMVIQNPRYQVTQFGKPVTLSCSQTLNHNVMYWYQQKSSQAPKLLFHYYDKDFNNEADTPDNFQSRRPNTSFCFLDIRSPGLGDTAMYLCATSSPDSGWQETQYFGPGTRLLVL.

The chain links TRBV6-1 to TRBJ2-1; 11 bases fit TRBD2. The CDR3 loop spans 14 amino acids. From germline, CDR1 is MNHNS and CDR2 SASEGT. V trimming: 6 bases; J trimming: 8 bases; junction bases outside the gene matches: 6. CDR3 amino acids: CASRVAGGHYEQFF. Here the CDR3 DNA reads TGTGCCAGCAGAGTAGCGGGGGGGCACTATGAGCAGTTCTTC.

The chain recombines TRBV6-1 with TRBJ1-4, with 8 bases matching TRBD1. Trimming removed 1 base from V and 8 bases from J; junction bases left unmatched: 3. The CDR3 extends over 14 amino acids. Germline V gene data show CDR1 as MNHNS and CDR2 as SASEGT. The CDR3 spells CASSEVRGREKLFF. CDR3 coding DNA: TGTGCCAGCAGTGAAGTCAGGGGGCGCGAAAAACTGTTTTTT.

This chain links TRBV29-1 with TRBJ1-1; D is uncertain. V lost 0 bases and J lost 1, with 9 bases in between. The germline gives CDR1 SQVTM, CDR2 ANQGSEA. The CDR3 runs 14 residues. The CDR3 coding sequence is TGCAGCGTTGAAGATTTTAGGAGGAACACTGAAGCTTTCTTT. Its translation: CSVEDFRRNTEAFF.

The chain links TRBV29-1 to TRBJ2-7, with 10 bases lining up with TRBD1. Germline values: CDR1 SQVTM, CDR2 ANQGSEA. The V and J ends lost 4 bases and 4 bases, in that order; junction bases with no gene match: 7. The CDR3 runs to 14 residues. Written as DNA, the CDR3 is TGCAGCGTTGGTCCGGGACAGGGGCCTTACGAGCAGTACTTC. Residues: CSVGPGQGPYEQYF.

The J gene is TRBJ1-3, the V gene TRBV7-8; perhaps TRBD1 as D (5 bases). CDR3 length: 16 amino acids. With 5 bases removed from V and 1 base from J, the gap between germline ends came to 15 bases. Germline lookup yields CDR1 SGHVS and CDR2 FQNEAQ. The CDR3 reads CASSGSREASGNTIYF. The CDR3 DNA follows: TGTGCCAGCAGCGGGTCCAGGGAAGCGTCTGGAAACACCATATATTTT.

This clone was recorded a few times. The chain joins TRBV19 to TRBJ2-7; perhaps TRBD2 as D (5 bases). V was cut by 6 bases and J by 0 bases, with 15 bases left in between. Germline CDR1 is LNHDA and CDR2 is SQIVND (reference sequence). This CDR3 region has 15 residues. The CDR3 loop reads CASRKEDGISYEQYF. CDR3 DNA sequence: TGTGCCAGTAGAAAAGAGGACGGGATCTCCTACGAGCAGTACTTC.

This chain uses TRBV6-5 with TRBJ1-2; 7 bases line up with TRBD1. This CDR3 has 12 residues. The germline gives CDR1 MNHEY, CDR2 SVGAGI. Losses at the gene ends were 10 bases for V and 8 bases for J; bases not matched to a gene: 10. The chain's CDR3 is CATLDRVKGYTF. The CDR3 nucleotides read TGTGCCACGCTAGACAGGGTTAAAGGCTACACCTTC.

CDR3 coding DNA: TGTGCCATCAGAGCTCAAGAGACCCAGTACTTC. Protein product: CAIRAQETQYF. The gene calls are TRBV10-3 and TRBJ2-5; D unresolved. Trimming cost V 6 bases and J 2 bases, with 4 bases left between them. The germline V gene encodes CDR1 ENHRY and CDR2 SYGVKD. The CDR3 runs to 11 residues.

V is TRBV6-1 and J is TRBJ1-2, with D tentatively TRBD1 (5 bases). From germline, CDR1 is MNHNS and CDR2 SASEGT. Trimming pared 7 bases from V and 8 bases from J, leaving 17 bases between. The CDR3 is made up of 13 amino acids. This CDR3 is CASILALGGGYTF. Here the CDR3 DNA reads TGTGCCAGCATCCTTGCCCTGGGGGGGGGCTACACCTTC.

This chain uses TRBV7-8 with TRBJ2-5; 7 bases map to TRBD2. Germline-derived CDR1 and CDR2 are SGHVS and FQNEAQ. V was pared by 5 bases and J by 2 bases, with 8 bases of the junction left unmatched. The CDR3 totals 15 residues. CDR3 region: CASSRRLAFQETQYF. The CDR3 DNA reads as TGTGCCAGCAGCAGGAGACTAGCCTTTCAAGAGACCCAGTACTTC.

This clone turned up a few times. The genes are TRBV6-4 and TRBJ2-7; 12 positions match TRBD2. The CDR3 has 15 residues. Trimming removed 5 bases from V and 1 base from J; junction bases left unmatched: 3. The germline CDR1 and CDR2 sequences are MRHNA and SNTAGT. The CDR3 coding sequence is TGTGCCAGCAGTCTGCTAGCGGGGGGGTCCTACGAGCAGTACTTC. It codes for CASSLLAGGSYEQYF.

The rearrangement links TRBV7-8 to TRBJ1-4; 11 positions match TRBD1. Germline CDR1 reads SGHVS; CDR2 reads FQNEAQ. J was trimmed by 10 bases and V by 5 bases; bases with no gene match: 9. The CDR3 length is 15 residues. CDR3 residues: CASSKTGTGGGKLFF. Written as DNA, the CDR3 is TGTGCCAGCAGCAAAACCGGGACAGGGGGAGGAAAACTGTTTTTT.

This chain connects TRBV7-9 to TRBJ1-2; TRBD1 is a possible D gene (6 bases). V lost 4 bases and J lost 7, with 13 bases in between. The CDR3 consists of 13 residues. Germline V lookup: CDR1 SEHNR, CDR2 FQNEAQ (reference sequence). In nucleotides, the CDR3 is TGTGCCAGCAGCTCCGCAGGGGAGGGTGGCTACACCTTC. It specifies CASSSAGEGGYTF.

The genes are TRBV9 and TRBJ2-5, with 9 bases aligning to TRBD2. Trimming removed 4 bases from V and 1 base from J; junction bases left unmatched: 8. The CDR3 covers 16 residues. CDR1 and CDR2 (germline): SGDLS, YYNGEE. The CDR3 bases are TGTGCCAGCAGCTACTCGACTAGCGGCGTCCAAGAGACCCAGTACTTC. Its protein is CASSYSTSGVQETQYF. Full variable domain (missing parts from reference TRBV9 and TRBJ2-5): DSGVTQTPKHLITATGQRVTLRCSPRSGDLSVYWYQQSLDQGLQFLIQYYNGEERAKGNILERFSAQQFPDLHSELNLSSLELGDSALYFCASSYSTSGVQETQYFGPGTRLLVL.

This CDR3 is CASSLGTGVNTEAFF. The CDR3 bases are TGTGCCAGCAGTCTAGGGACAGGGGTGAACACTGAAGCTTTCTTT. V gene TRBV27 combines with J gene TRBJ1-1, with TRBD1 matching over 10 bases. The CDR3 length is 15 residues. V dropped 5 bases and J dropped 0; count of bases not matched to a gene: 3. Germline CDR1 MNHEY, CDR2 SMNVEV (reference sequence).

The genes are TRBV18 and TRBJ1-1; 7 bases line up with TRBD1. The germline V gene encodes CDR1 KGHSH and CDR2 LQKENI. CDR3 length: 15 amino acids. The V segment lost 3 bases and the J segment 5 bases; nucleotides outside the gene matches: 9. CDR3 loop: CASSPTLQGRTEAFF. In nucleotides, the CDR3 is TGTGCCAGCTCACCTACATTACAGGGGAGGACTGAAGCTTTCTTT.

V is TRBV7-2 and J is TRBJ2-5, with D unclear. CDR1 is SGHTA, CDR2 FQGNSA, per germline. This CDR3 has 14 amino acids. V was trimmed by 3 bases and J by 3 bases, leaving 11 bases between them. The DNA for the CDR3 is TGTGCCAGCAGCTTCAACGGCGGAAAAGAGACCCAGTACTTC. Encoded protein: CASSFNGGKETQYF.

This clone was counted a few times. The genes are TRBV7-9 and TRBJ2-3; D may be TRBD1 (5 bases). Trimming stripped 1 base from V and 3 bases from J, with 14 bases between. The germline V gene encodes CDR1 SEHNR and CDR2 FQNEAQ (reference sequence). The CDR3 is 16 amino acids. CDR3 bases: TGTGCCAGCAGCTTAGAGGTACAGGCTGGGACAGATACGCAGTATTTT. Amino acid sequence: CASSLEVQAGTDTQYF.

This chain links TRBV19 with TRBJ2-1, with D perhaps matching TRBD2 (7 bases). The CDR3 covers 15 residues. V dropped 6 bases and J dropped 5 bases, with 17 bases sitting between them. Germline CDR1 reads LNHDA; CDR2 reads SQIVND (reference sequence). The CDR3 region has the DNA TGTGCCAGTAGGGGGAGGGGGGGACTAAACAATGAGCAGTTCTTC. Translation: CASRGRGGLNNEQFF.

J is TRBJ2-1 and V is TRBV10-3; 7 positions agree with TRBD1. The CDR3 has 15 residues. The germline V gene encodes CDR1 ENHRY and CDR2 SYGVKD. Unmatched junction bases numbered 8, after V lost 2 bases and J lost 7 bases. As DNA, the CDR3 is TGTGCCATCAGTGAGCCGACAGGGTCTGGGAATGAGCAGTTCTTC. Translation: CAISEPTGSGNEQFF.

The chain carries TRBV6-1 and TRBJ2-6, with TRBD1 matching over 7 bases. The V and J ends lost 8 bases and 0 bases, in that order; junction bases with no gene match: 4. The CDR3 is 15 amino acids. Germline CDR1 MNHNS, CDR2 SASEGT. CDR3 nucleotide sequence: TGTGCCAGCGGACAGGAAACCTCTGGGGCCAACGTCCTGACTTTC. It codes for CASGQETSGANVLTF.

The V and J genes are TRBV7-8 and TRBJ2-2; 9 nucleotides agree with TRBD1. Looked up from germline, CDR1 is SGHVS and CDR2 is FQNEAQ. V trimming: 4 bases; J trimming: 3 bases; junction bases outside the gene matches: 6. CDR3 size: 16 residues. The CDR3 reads CASSSRQGVDTGELFF. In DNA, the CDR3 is TGTGCCAGCAGCTCCAGACAGGGGGTGGACACCGGGGAGCTGTTTTTT.

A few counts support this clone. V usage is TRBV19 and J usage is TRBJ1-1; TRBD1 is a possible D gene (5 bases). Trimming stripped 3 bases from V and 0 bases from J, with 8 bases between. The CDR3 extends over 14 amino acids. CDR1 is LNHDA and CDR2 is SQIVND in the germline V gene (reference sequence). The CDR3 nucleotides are TGTGCCAGTAGTATGACAGTGATGAACACTGAAGCTTTCTTT. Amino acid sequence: CASSMTVMNTEAFF.